The rows below give T cell receptor beta chains drawn from one sample of a study of CD8+ T cells in alopecia areata. Data came from immunoSEQ multiplex PCR; TCRdb stores just in-frame clones and leaves some out. The sample includes 75,000 to 100,000 clones, 60% to 80% seen only once; the top ten take roughly 17%. This specimen consisted of CD8+ T cells sorted from blood, obtained at approximately week 42, from a patient treated with tofacitinib. All receptors derive from a human donor with alopecia areata. The CDR3 runs from the conserved cysteine through the conserved F or W. Fields, in order: V gene, D gene, J gene, clone size, CDR3 DNA, CDR3 protein. A D gene is named only where the DNA matches it firmly. Size values are once, few and many counts, or a class for expanded clones, and some rows have none.

v_gene: TRBV11-2; d_gene: TRBD2; j_gene: TRBJ2-1; abundance: NA; CDR3nt: TGTGCCAGCAGCTCCACTAGCGGTCCGAAGAATGAGCAGTTCTTC; CDR3aa: CASSSTSGPKNEQFF
v_gene: TRBV4-3; d_gene: NA; j_gene: TRBJ2-2; abundance: few; CDR3nt: TGCGCCAGCAGCCCGCTGACGGACACCGGGGAGCTGTTTTTT; CDR3aa: CASSPLTDTGELFF
v_gene: TRBV29-1; d_gene: TRBD1; j_gene: TRBJ1-2; abundance: NA; CDR3nt: TGCAGCGTTGAAGATCTTCGTGTGGACAGGGCGGATGGCTACACCTTC; CDR3aa: CSVEDLRVDRADGYTF
v_gene: TRBV11-1; d_gene: NA; j_gene: TRBJ2-5; abundance: NA; CDR3nt: TGTGCCAGCAGCCAATCGACCGCCCCCCAAGAGACCCAGTACTTC; CDR3aa: CASSQSTAPQETQYF
v_gene: TRBV5-1; d_gene: NA; j_gene: TRBJ2-7; abundance: NA; CDR3nt: TGCGCCAGCAGCCCGCCCTCCGGGTACGAGCAGTACTTC; CDR3aa: CASSPPSGYEQYF
v_gene: TRBV4-3; d_gene: NA; j_gene: TRBJ1-4; abundance: NA; CDR3nt: TGCGCCAGCAGCCAAGGGGGCGAACTGTTTTTT; CDR3aa: CASSQGGELFF
v_gene: TRBV7-7; d_gene: TRBD2; j_gene: TRBJ2-3; abundance: NA; CDR3nt: TGTGCCAGCAGCTTAACTAGCGGGGGCACAGATACGCAGTATTTT; CDR3aa: CASSLTSGGTDTQYF
v_gene: TRBV19; d_gene: NA; j_gene: TRBJ2-7; abundance: NA; CDR3nt: TGTGCCAGTAGTATGATGGAAGGGCGCGAGCAGTACTTC; CDR3aa: CASSMMEGREQYF
v_gene: TRBV4-1; d_gene: NA; j_gene: TRBJ1-2; abundance: NA; CDR3nt: TGCGCCAGCAGTCCAGGGTACGGCTACACCTTC; CDR3aa: CASSPGYGYTF
v_gene: TRBV4-1; d_gene: TRBD1; j_gene: TRBJ2-1; abundance: NA; CDR3nt: TGCGCCAGCAGCGGACAGGTCTACAATGAGCAGTTCTTC; CDR3aa: CASSGQVYNEQFF